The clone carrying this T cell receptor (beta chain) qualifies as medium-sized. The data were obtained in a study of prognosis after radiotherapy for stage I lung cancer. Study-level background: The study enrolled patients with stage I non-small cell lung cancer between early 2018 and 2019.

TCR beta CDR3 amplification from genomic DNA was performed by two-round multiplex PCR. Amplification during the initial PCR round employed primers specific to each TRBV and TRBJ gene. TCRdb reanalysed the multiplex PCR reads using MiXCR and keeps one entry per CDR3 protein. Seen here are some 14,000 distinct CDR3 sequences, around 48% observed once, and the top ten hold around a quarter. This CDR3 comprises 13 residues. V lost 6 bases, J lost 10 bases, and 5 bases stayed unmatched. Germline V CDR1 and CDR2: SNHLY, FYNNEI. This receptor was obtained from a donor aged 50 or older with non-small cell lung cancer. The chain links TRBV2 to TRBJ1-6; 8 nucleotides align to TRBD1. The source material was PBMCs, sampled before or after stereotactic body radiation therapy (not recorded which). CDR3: CASRDRGESPLHF. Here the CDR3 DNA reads TGTGCCAGCAGAGACAGGGGCGAATCACCCCTCCACTTT.